The 2 T cell receptor beta chains given below trace back to one sample, sequenced in a study of shared clonotypes between healthy human individuals. Sequencing used immunoSEQ multiplex PCR; TCRdb keeps in-frame clones, though not all of them. The sample records 2 million to 3 million clones, around 94% being singletons. The sequencing input was naive CD4+ T cells sorted from blood. As for subset: CD45RA+ positively selected. Receptors were obtained from a man aged 18 to 30 in good health.

The V and J genes are TRBV19 and TRBJ2-1, with D perhaps TRBD2 (5 bases). The V gene lost 3 bases and the J gene lost 8 bases, with 17 bases spanning the gap. This CDR3 is built from 15 residues. Germline CDR1 and CDR2: LNHDA and SQIVND (reference sequence). CDR3 residues: CASSIGLAVIDEQFF. Here the CDR3 DNA reads TGTGCCAGTAGTATCGGGCTAGCAGTTATCGATGAGCAGTTCTTC.

The chain links TRBV9 to TRBJ1-6; 8 bases fit TRBD1. CDR1 is SGDLS and CDR2 is YYNGEE in the germline V gene. Trimming cost V 0 bases and J 10 bases; bases outside gene matches: 6. The CDR3 has 15 residues. CDR3 nucleotides: TGTGCCAGCAGCGTAGGCCCAGGGGGCGTATCACCCCTCCACTTT. As protein: CASSVGPGGVSPLHF.